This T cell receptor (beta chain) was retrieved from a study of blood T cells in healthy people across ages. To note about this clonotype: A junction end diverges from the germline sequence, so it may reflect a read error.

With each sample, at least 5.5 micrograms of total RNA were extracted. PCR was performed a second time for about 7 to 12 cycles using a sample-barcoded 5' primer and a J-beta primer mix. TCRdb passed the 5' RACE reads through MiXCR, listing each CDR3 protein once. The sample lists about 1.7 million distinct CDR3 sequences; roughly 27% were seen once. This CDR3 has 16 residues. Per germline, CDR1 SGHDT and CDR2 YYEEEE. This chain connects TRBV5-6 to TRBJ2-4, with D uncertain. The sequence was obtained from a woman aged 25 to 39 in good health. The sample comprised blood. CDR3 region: CASSPRGYQLTYEQCF. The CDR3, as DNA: TGTGCCAGCAGCCCCCGCGGATACCAACTGACCTACGAGCAGTGCTTC.